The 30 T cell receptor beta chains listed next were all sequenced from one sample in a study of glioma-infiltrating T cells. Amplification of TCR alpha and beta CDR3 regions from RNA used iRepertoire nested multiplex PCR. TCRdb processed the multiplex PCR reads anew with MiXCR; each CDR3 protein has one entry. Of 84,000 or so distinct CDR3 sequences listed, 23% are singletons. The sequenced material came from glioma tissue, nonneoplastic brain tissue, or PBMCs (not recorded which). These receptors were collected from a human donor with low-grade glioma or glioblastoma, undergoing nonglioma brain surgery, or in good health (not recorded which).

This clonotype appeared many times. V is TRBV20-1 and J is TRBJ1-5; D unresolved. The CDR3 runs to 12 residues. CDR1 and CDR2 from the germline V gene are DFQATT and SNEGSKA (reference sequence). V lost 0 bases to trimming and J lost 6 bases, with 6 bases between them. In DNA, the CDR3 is TGCAGTGCTAGAGAGGGAAGTCAGCCCCAGCATTTT. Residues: CSAREGSQPQHF.

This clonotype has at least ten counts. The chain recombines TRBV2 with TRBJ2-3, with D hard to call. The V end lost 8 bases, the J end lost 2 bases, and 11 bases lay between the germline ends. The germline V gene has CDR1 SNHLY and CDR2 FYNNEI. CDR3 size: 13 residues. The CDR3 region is CASPDFYTDTQYF. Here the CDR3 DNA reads TGTGCCAGCCCAGACTTCTACACAGATACGCAGTATTTT.

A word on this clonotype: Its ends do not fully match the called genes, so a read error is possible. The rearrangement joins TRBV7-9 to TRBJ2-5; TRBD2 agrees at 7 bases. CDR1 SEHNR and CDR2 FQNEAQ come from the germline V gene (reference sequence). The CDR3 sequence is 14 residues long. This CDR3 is CASSLGLAAETQYF. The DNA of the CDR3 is TGCGCCAGCAGCTTGGGGCTAGCGGCTGAGACCCAGTACTTC.

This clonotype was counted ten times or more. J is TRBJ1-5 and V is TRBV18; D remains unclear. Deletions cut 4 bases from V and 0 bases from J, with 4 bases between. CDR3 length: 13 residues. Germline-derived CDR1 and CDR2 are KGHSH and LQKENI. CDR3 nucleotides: TGTGCCAGCTCACTGGATAGCAATCAGCCCCAGCATTTT. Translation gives CASSLDSNQPQHF.

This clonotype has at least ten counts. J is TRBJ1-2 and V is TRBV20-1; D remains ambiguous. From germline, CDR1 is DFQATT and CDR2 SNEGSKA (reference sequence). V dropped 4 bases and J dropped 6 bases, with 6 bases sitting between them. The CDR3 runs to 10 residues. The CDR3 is CSATLNGYTF. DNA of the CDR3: TGCAGTGCTACCCTTAATGGCTACACCTTC.

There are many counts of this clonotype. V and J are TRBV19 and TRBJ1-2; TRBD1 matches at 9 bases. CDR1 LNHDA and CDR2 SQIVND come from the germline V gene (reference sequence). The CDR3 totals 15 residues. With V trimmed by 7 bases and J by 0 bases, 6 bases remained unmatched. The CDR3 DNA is TGTGCCAGTAACACCGGGACAGGGCCTAACTATGGCTACACCTTC. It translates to CASNTGTGPNYGYTF.

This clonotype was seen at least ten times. CDR3 loop: CASSGLAGTIDTQYF. The CDR3 region has the DNA TGTGCCAGCTCCGGACTAGCGGGGACGATAGATACGCAGTATTTT. The rearrangement links TRBV12-3 or TRBV12-4 to TRBJ2-3; 12 positions match TRBD2. CDR3 size: 15 residues. The J segment lost 5 bases and the V segment lost 8 bases, leaving 8 bases of the junction unmatched.

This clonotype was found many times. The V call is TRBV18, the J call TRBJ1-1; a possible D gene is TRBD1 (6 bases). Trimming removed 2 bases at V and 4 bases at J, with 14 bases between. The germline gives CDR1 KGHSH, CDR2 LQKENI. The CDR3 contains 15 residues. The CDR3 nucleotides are TGTGCCAGCTCACCAAGGGGGTCCGAAGGCACTGAAGCTTTCTTT. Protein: CASSPRGSEGTEAFF.

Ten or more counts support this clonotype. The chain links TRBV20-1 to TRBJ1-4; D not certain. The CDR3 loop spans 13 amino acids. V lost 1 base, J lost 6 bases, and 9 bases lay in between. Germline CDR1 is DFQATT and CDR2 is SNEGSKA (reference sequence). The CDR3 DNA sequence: TGCAGTGCTAGAGGGAGGGAGGATGAAAAACTGTTTTTT. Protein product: CSARGREDEKLFF.

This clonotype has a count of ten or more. CDR3 protein: CASSLSAGGLATDTQYF. The DNA for the CDR3 is TGTGCCAGCAGCTTGTCTGCGGGGGGGCTCGCTACAGATACGCAGTATTTT. The rearrangement uses TRBV5-6 and TRBJ2-3; TRBD2 agrees at 9 bases. Germline lookup yields CDR1 SGHDT and CDR2 YYEEEE. V lost 1 base to trimming and J lost 3 bases; unmatched junction nucleotides: 9. The CDR3 loop spans 17 amino acids.

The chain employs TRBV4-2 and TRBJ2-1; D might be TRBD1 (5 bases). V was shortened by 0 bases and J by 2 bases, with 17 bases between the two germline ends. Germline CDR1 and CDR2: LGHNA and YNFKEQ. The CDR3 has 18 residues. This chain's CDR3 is CASSQDAPRQSTYNEQFF. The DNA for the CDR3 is TGTGCCAGCAGCCAAGATGCCCCGCGACAGTCAACCTACAATGAGCAGTTCTTC.

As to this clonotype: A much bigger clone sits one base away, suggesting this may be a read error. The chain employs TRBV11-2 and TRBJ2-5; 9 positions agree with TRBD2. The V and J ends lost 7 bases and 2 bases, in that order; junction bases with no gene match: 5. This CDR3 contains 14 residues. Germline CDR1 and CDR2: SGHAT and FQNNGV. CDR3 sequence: CASTLTSGQETQYF. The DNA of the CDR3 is TGTGCCAGCACTTTGACTAGCGGACAAGAGACCCAGTACTTC.

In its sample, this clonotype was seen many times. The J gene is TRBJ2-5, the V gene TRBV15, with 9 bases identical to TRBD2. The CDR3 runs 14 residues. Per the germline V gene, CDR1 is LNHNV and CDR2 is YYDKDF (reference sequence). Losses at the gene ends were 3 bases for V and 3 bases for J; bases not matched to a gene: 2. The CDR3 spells CATSRLAGKETQYF. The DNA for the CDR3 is TGTGCCACCAGCAGGCTAGCGGGAAAAGAGACCCAGTACTTC.

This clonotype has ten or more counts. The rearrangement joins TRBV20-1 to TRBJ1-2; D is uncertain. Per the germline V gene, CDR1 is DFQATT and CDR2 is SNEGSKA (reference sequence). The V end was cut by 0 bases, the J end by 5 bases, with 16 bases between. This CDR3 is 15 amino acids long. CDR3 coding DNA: TGCAGTGCTAGAGATTACCGGCCCCCGGATTATGGCTACACCTTC. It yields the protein CSARDYRPPDYGYTF.

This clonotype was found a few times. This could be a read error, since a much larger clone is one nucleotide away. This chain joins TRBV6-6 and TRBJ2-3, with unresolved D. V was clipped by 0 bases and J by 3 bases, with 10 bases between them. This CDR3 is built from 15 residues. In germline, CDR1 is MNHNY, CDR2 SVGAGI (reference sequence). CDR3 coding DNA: TGTGCCAGCAGTTACTCGCCCAAAGGTACAGATACGCAGTATTTT. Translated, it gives CASSYSPKGTDTQYF.

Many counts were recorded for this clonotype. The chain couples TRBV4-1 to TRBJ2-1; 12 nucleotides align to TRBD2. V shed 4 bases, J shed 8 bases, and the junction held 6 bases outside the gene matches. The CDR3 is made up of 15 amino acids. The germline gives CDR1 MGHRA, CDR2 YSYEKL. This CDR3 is CASSPTSGRRDEQFF. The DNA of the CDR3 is TGCGCCAGCAGCCCCACTAGCGGGAGGAGAGATGAGCAGTTCTTC.

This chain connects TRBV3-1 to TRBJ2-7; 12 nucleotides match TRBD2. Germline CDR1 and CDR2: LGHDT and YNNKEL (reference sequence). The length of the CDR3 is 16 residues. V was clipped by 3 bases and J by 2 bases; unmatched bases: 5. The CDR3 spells CASSQGTSGLAYEQYF. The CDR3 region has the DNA TGTGCCAGCAGCCAGGGGACTAGCGGGTTGGCCTACGAGCAGTACTTC.

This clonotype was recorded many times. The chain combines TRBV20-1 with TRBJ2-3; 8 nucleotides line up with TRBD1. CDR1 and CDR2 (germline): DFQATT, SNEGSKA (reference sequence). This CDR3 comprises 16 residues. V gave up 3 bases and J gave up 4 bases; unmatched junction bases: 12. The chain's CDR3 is CSASGSQGAEPDTQYF. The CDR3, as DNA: TGCAGTGCTAGTGGTAGCCAGGGGGCAGAGCCAGATACGCAGTATTTT.

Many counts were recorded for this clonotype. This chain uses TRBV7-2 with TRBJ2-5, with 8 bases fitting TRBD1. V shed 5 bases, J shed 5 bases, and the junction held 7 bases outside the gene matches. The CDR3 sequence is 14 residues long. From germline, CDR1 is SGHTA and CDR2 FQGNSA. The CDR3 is CASSPRQGRETQYF. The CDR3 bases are TGTGCCAGCAGCCCTCGACAGGGGCGCGAGACCCAGTACTTC.

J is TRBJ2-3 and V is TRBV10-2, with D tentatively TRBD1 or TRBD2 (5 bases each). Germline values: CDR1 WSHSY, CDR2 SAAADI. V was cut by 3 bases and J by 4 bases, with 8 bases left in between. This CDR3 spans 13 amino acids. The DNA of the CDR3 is TGCGCCAGCAGTGAAGTGGGGGCAGATACGCAGTATTTT. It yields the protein CASSEVGADTQYF.

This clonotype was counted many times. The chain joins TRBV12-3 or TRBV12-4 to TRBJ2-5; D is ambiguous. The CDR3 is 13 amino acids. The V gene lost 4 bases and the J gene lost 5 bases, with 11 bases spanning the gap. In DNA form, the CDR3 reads TGTGCCAGCAGTTCGGGCAGATGGGAGACCCAGTACTTC. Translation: CASSSGRWETQYF.

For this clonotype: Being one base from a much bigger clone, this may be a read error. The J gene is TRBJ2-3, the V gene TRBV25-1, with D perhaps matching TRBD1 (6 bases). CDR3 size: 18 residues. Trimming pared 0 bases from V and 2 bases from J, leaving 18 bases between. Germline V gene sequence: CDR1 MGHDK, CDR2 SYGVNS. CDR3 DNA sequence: TGTGCCAGCAGTGAATACTGGGGGCGAGGACGTAACACAGATACGCAGTATTTT. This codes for CASSEYWGRGRNTDTQYF.

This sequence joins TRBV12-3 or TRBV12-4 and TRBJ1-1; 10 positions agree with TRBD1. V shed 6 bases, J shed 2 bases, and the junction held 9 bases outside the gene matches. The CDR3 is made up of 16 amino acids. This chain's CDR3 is CASSQDRGVRNTEAFF. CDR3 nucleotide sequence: TGTGCCAGCAGCCAGGACAGGGGGGTTCGTAACACTGAAGCTTTCTTT.

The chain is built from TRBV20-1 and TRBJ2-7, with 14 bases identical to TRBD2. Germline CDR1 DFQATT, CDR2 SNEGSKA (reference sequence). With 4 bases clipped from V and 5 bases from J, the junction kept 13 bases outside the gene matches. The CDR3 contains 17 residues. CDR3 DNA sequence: TGCAGTGCTACGGGACTAGCGGGAGTGGGTTTCTACAACGAGCAGTACTTC. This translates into CSATGLAGVGFYNEQYF.

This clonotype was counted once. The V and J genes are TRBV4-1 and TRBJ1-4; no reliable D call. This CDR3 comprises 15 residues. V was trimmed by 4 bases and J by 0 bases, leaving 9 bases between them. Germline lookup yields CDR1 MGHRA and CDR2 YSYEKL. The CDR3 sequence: CASSRDITTNEKLFF. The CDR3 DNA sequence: TGCGCCAGCAGCCGAGACATAACAACTAATGAAAAACTGTTTTTT.

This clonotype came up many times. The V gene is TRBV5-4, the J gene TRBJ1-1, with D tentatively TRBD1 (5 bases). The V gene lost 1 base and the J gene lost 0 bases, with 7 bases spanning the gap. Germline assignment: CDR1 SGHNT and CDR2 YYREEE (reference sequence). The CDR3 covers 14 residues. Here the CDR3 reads CASSLTGMNTEAFF. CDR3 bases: TGTGCCAGCAGCTTGACAGGCATGAACACTGAAGCTTTCTTT.

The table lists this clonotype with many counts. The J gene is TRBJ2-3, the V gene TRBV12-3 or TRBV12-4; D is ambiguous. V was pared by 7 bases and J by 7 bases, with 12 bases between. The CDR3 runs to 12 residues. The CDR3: CASTTRLYTQYF. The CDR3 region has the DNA TGTGCCAGCACGACTCGACTCTATACGCAGTATTTT.

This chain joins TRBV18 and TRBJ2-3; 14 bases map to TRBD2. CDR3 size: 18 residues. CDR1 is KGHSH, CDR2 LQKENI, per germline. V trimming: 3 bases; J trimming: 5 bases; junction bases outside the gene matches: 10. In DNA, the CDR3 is TGTGCCAGCTCACCCCCGTCGGGACTAGCGGGAGTAGTAGATACGCAGTATTTT. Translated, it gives CASSPPSGLAGVVDTQYF.

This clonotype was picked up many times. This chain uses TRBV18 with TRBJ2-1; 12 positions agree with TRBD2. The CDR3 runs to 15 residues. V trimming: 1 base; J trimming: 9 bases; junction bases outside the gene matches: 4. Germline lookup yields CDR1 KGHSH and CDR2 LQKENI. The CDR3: CASSPRLAGVSEQFF. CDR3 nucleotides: TGTGCCAGCTCACCACGACTAGCGGGAGTGTCTGAGCAGTTCTTC.

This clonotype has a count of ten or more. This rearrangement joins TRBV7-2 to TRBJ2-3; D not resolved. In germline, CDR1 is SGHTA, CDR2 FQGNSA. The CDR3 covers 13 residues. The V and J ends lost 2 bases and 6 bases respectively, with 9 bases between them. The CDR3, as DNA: TGTGCCAGCAGCTTAACCGGCGGTGATACGCAGTATTTT. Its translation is CASSLTGGDTQYF. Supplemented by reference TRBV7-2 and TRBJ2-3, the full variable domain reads GAGVSQSPSNKVTEKGKDVELRCDPISGHTALYWYRQSLGQGLEFLIYFQGNSAPDKSGLPSDRFSAERTGGSVSTLTIQRTQQEDSAVYLCASSLTGGDTQYFGPGTRLTVL.